This note documents a single TCR beta chain sequence. Sequencing used immunoSEQ multiplex PCR; TCRdb keeps in-frame clones, though not all of them. This table has around 300,000 clones, approximately 88% appearing once. The record originates from a study of blood T cell repertoires in COVID-19. Study-level background: Collection of acute and convalescent COVID-19 samples took place in the United States, Italy and Spain. PBMCs, B-cell-depleted T cells, or T cells provided the cDNA or gDNA that made up the material.

CDR1 and CDR2 from the germline V gene are MDHEN and SYDVKM. Trimming stripped 6 bases from V and 2 bases from J, with 14 bases between. The CDR3 is 15 residues long. The study assigned cohorts using participant-reported clinical history. Cohort 3 recovery required two negative PCRs, clearance, or symptom resolution. The origin of this receptor is a man aged 30 to 45 who had recovered from COVID-19. V usage is TRBV28 and J usage is TRBJ1-3; tentatively, D is TRBD1 (6 bases). Sequenced sample: PBMCs or T cells enriched from blood (not recorded which). CDR3: CASRTGTSTGNTIYF. CDR3 DNA sequence: TGTGCCAGCAGAACCGGGACATCAACTGGAAACACCATATATTTT.